The 22 T cell receptor beta chains below were found in one sample sequenced in a study of shared clonotypes between healthy human individuals. CD45RO-negative, CCR7-positively selected cells formed the naive CD8 fraction, excluding terminally differentiated effector memory CD45RA+ cells. The repertoire was sequenced with immunoSEQ multiplex PCR; TCRdb's copy has only in-frame clones and lacks some. Of under 2,000,000 clones listed, less than 95% are singletons. Sequenced: naive CD8+ T cells sorted from blood. These receptors all come from a man between 18 and 29 years old in good health.

The V and J genes are TRBV4-1 and TRBJ2-3, with 7 bases fitting TRBD1. CDR3 length: 18 amino acids. Per the germline V gene, CDR1 is MGHRA and CDR2 is YSYEKL. V lost 1 base, J lost 3 bases, and 13 bases stayed unmatched. The CDR3 coding sequence is TGCGCCAGCAGCCAAGTCGGACCCCCGGGACAGCAGACAGATACGCAGTATTTT. Translating it yields CASSQVGPPGQQTDTQYF.

This clone has just one count. This chain joins TRBV11-2 and TRBJ2-1; weak D call: TRBD1 (5 bases). This CDR3 comprises 15 residues. The germline V and J ends were trimmed by 5 bases and 8 bases, with 19 bases remaining between them. The germline gives CDR1 SGHAT, CDR2 FQNNGV. The chain's CDR3 is CASSDGGATWDEQFF. For the CDR3, the DNA is TGTGCCAGCAGCGATGGTGGGGCCACCTGGGATGAGCAGTTCTTC. The entire variable domain, with the rest obtained from reference TRBV11-2 and TRBJ2-1, is as follows: EAGVAQSPRYKIIEKRQSVAFWCNPISGHATLYWYQQILGQGPKLLIQFQNNGVVDDSQLPKDRFSAERLKGVDSTLKIQPAKLEDSAVYLCASSDGGATWDEQFFGPGTRLTVL.

This chain uses TRBV6-5 with TRBJ1-4; 9 nucleotides align to TRBD1. Germline V gene data show CDR1 as MNHEY and CDR2 as SVGAGI. J lost 2 bases, V lost 6 bases, and 4 bases had no gene match. This CDR3 is built from 15 residues. The CDR3 DNA reads TGTGCCAGCAGCCTTACAGGGGGCACTAATGAAAAACTGTTTTTT. It encodes CASSLTGGTNEKLFF.

V gene TRBV25-1 combines with J gene TRBJ1-2, with D perhaps TRBD1 (6 bases). This CDR3 region has 13 residues. The V end was cut by 8 bases, the J end by 4 bases, with 14 bases between. Germline V gives CDR1 MGHDK, CDR2 SYGVNS. DNA of the CDR3: TGTGCCAGCCGCGGGGGGCTTGGCTATGGCTACACCTTC. This codes for CASRGGLGYGYTF.

Turning to this clone: Different DNA sequences within this sample yield the same CDR3. The J gene is TRBJ2-7, the V gene TRBV28; D might be TRBD2 (5 bases). The CDR3 extends over 14 amino acids. Trimming shortened V by 2 bases and J by 0 bases, and 8 bases separated the two germline ends. Germline CDR1 and CDR2: MDHEN and SYDVKM. CDR3: CASSLEGGSYEQYF. CDR3 in DNA: TGTGCCAGCAGTTTAGAGGGCGGCTCCTACGAGCAGTACTTC.

V is TRBV29-1 and J is TRBJ2-1, with 8 bases lining up with TRBD2. The V segment lost 4 bases and the J segment 0 bases; nucleotides outside the gene matches: 8. Germline-derived CDR1 and CDR2 are SQVTM and ANQGSEA. CDR3 length: 16 residues. CDR3 sequence (DNA): TGCAGCGTTGTAGGGCTAGCGGGCCGCTCCTACAATGAGCAGTTCTTC. It codes for CSVVGLAGRSYNEQFF.

The chain recombines TRBV30 with TRBJ1-1, with D possibly matching TRBD1 (5 bases). This CDR3 has 11 residues. Germline V lookup: CDR1 GTSNPN, CDR2 SVGIG (reference sequence). CDR3 bases: TGTACTTTGAGGCGGGGGACTGAAGCTTTCTTT. Protein product: CTLRRGTEAFF. Full variable domain (outside the CDR3, taken from reference TRBV30 and TRBJ1-1): SQTIHQWPATLVQPVGSPLSLECTVEGTSNPNLYWYRQAAGRGLQLLFYSVGIGQISSEVPQNLSASRPQDRQFILSSKKLLLSDSGFYLCTLRRGTEAFFGQGTRLTVV.

This chain joins TRBV2 and TRBJ2-3; D uncertain. The CDR3 sequence is 17 residues long. Germline CDR1 is SNHLY and CDR2 is FYNNEI. V dropped 7 bases and J dropped 2 bases, with 22 bases sitting between them. Here the CDR3 DNA reads TGTGCCAGCAATAGGGCGGCTCTCTCCCCAATCACAGATACGCAGTATTTT. Translated, it gives CASNRAALSPITDTQYF.

The chain combines TRBV4-1 with TRBJ1-2, with D possibly TRBD1 on 5 matching bases. The germline gives CDR1 MGHRA, CDR2 YSYEKL. This CDR3 spans 15 amino acids. V lost 0 bases and J lost 5, with 13 bases in between. The CDR3 loop is CASSQDGEGVYGYTF. For the CDR3, the DNA is TGCGCCAGCAGCCAAGATGGCGAAGGGGTTTATGGCTACACCTTC.

This clone has a single count. The rearrangement joins TRBV4-1 to TRBJ2-6, with D possibly matching TRBD2 (5 bases). Germline CDR1 MGHRA, CDR2 YSYEKL. This CDR3 contains 17 residues. V lost 0 bases and J 8 bases, leaving 17 bases between the germline ends. The DNA of the CDR3 is TGCGCCAGCAGCCAAGATGAGGGTCGAGCTTGGACCAACGTCCTGACTTTC. Its protein product is CASSQDEGRAWTNVLTF.

With regard to this clone: This may be a read error: a much more frequent sequence differs by one nucleotide. This CDR3 is also generated by other DNA sequences in the sample. The J gene is TRBJ2-7, the V gene TRBV7-2, with D uncertain. Trimming removed 3 bases from V and 5 bases from J, with 5 bases in between. This CDR3 comprises 11 residues. The germline V gene has CDR1 SGHTA and CDR2 FQGNSA. The CDR3 bases are TGTGCCAGCAGCTTGGGGAACGAGCAGTACTTC. This codes for CASSLGNEQYF.

With respect to this clone: Other DNA sequences in the sample encode the same CDR3. The CDR3 here is CASSFGQGGGEQYF. In DNA form, the CDR3 reads TGTGCCAGCAGTTTTGGACAGGGAGGTGGCGAGCAGTACTTC. This chain links TRBV6-5 with TRBJ2-7, with TRBD1 matching 8 bases. Germline values: CDR1 MNHEY, CDR2 SVGAGI. The junction had 8 bases not matched to a gene; V was cut back by 4 bases and J by 6 bases. The CDR3 runs to 14 residues.

As regards this clone: The sample holds other DNA sequences that translate to the same CDR3. The rearrangement joins TRBV30 to TRBJ2-7; D gene uncertain. Germline values: CDR1 GTSNPN, CDR2 SVGIG (reference sequence). Trimming removed 3 bases at V and 4 bases at J, with 7 bases between. The CDR3 is 11 residues long. CDR3 sequence: CAWSPGYEQYF. The DNA of the CDR3 is TGTGCCTGGAGCCCAGGATACGAGCAGTACTTC.

The V and J genes are TRBV10-3 and TRBJ2-1, with D possibly TRBD2 on 5 matching bases. Trimming cost V 3 bases and J 2 bases, with 11 bases left between them. The CDR3 extends over 15 amino acids. The germline gives CDR1 ENHRY, CDR2 SYGVKD. The CDR3 coding sequence is TGTGCCATCAGTGAACCCCGGGAAGCCTACAATGAGCAGTTCTTC. This gives the protein CAISEPREAYNEQFF.

The chain carries TRBV7-8 and TRBJ2-7; 8 nucleotides line up with TRBD1. CDR1 and CDR2 (germline): SGHVS, FQNEAQ. The CDR3 totals 14 residues. V was pared by 3 bases and J by 3 bases, with 4 bases of the junction left unmatched. CDR3 coding DNA: TGTGCCAGCAGCTTGGGACAGGTTTACTACGAGCAGTACTTC. The encoded protein is CASSLGQVYYEQYF.

This chain connects TRBV6-1 to TRBJ2-1, with a possible D match to TRBD1 (8 bases). There are 19 residues in the CDR3. Germline CDR1 reads MNHNS; CDR2 reads SASEGT. V was clipped by 3 bases and J by 1 base, with 22 bases between them. CDR3 in DNA: TGTGCCAGCAGTGATAGGACAGGGAGGGTAATTGGGTCCTACAATGAGCAGTTCTTC. This encodes CASSDRTGRVIGSYNEQFF.

Concerning this clone: Germline and junction disagree at one end, which may indicate a read error. The V gene is TRBV7-7, the J gene TRBJ2-5; D ambiguous. CDR1 is SSHAT, CDR2 FNYEAQ, per germline (reference sequence). The CDR3 is made up of 16 amino acids. The CDR3 loop is CASSLRLAAYQETQYF. In DNA, the CDR3 is TGTGCTAGCAGCTTACGCCTCGCGGCGTACCAAGAGACCCAGTACTTC.

This chain uses TRBV13 with TRBJ2-1; the D gene is possibly TRBD1 (5 bases). The ends were cut back, 4 bases at V and 9 bases at J, with 13 bases in the middle. The germline V gene has CDR1 PRHDT and CDR2 FYEKMQ (reference sequence). CDR3 size: 13 residues. The CDR3 region is CASSSRVNSEQFF. As DNA, the CDR3 is TGTGCCAGCAGCTCCAGGGTGAACAGTGAGCAGTTCTTC.

The chain joins TRBV28 to TRBJ2-5; either TRBD1 or TRBD2 may fit D (5 bases each). Trimming took 5 bases from V and 4 from J, leaving 14 bases between them. This CDR3 has 14 amino acids. CDR1 MDHEN and CDR2 SYDVKM come from the germline V gene. The CDR3 protein is CASSQLEGLETQYF. DNA of the CDR3: TGTGCCAGCAGTCAGCTTGAGGGGTTAGAGACCCAGTACTTC.

The genes are TRBV7-9 and TRBJ1-4; possibly TRBD1 for D (6 bases). V shed 5 bases and J shed 4 bases, with 11 bases lying between them. Per the germline V gene, CDR1 is SEHNR and CDR2 is FQNEAQ (reference sequence). The CDR3 consists of 14 residues. CDR3 protein: CASSRGQINEKLFF. The CDR3 DNA is TGTGCCAGCAGCCGGGGGCAAATTAATGAAAAACTGTTTTTT.

Worth noting for this clone: Other nucleotide sequences in the sample specify the same CDR3. J is TRBJ2-7 and V is TRBV4-1; TRBD1 matches at 10 bases. The J segment lost 4 bases and the V segment lost 3 bases, leaving 6 bases of the junction unmatched. The CDR3 loop spans 15 amino acids. CDR1 and CDR2 (germline): MGHRA, YSYEKL. The CDR3 is CASSHRDRGGYEQYF. CDR3 nucleotides: TGCGCCAGCAGCCACCGGGACAGGGGAGGATACGAGCAGTACTTC.

This clone was picked up one time. This rearrangement joins TRBV2 to TRBJ1-1; D uncertain. The CDR3 is 14 residues long. V lost 2 bases, J lost 10 bases, and 17 bases lay in between. Germline V gene sequence: CDR1 SNHLY, CDR2 FYNNEI. CDR3 DNA: TGTGCCAGCAGTGAACACGACGGCCCCCGTTTAGCTTTCTTT. Its protein is CASSEHDGPRLAFF.